The 15 T cell receptor beta chains presented below share a single source sample, sequenced in a study of T cell repertoires in cytomegalovirus infection. MiXCR was run by TCRdb on the reads, yielding one entry per CDR3 protein. The data show about 920,000 distinct CDR3 sequences, 31% seen once. Antigen specificity for these receptors is unknown. The sample in question was cultured CD8+ T cells from PBMCs, obtained from culture after CMV antigen stimulation. These receptors came from a human donor in good health (CMV status not recorded). Some clones in this sample may be carry-over from other donors' samples.

The rearrangement joins TRBV19 to TRBJ1-6, with a tentative D call TRBD1 (5 bases). The CDR3 runs to 13 residues. Trimming stripped 9 bases from V and 2 bases from J, with 8 bases between. Germline V CDR1 and CDR2: LNHDA, SQIVND (reference sequence). The CDR3 sequence is CASSGAYNSPLHF. CDR3 bases: TGTGCCAGCTCGGGGGCCTATAATTCACCCCTCCACTTT.

The chain has TRBV6-2 or TRBV6-3 and TRBJ1-1; D is undetermined. The CDR3 is made up of 13 amino acids. CDR1 and CDR2 from the germline V gene are MNHEY and SVGEGT. V lost 3 bases, J lost 11 bases, and 16 bases lay in between. The CDR3 DNA reads TGTGCCAGCAGTTATACGGAATCGGAGTGGGCTTTCTTT. Translating gives CASSYTESEWAFF.

This clonotype has only a few counts. V is TRBV20-1 and J is TRBJ2-1; TRBD2 is a possible D gene (6 bases). The germline V and J ends were trimmed by 3 bases and 0 bases, with 12 bases remaining between them. The CDR3 has 15 amino acids. Germline V gives CDR1 DFQATT, CDR2 SNEGSKA (reference sequence). Here the CDR3 DNA reads TGCAGTGCTAGGGCCTCGACTAGCTCCTACAATGAGCAGTTCTTC. Translating gives CSARASTSSYNEQFF.

The gene calls are TRBV6-5 and TRBJ2-7, with 13 positions matching TRBD2. V shed 2 bases and J 7 bases; nucleotides not matched to a gene: 2. The CDR3 covers 14 residues. Germline CDR1 and CDR2: MNHEY and SVGAGI. The CDR3 DNA is TGTGCCAGCAGTTACAGGACTAGCGGGAGAGAGCAGTACTTC. This codes for CASSYRTSGREQYF.

This clonotype was seen only a few times. This rearrangement joins TRBV4-2 to TRBJ2-3; 7 nucleotides agree with TRBD2. V lost 0 bases to trimming and J lost 0 bases; unmatched junction nucleotides: 3. The CDR3 sequence is 16 residues long. Germline V gene lookup returns CDR1 LGHNA and CDR2 YNFKEQ. The CDR3 DNA reads as TGTGCCAGCAGCCAAGATTCGGGGGGTAGCACAGATACGCAGTATTTT. Protein: CASSQDSGGSTDTQYF.

This clonotype has only a few counts. The chain has TRBV7-6 and TRBJ1-2; TRBD1 aligns across 9 bases. V gave up 5 bases and J gave up 1 base; unmatched junction bases: 5. Germline V gives CDR1 SGHVS, CDR2 FNYEAQ. CDR3 length: 15 amino acids. CDR3 coding DNA: TGTGCCAGCAGCCGGGGACAGGGCTTTAACTATGGCTACACCTTC. It encodes CASSRGQGFNYGYTF.

This clonotype has only a few counts. This rearrangement joins TRBV6-6 to TRBJ2-3; D call uncertain. V was cut by 6 bases and J by 4 bases, with 14 bases left in between. The CDR3 has 14 residues. Germline V gene data show CDR1 as MNHNY and CDR2 as SVGAGI (reference sequence). The CDR3 region is CASSPWYRSDTQYF. The DNA for the CDR3 is TGTGCCAGCAGCCCCTGGTATCGGTCAGATACGCAGTATTTT.

The chain has TRBV7-6 and TRBJ2-7, with a weak D call TRBD2 (7 bases). Germline CDR1 SGHVS, CDR2 FNYEAQ. This CDR3 has 15 amino acids. V lost 5 bases and J 2 bases, leaving 16 bases between the germline ends. CDR3 nucleotide sequence: TGTGCCAGCAGCCAAGGGGGGGGGGGCCCCTACGAGCAGTACTTC. Translation gives CASSQGGGGPYEQYF.

This clonotype was seen more than once but under ten times. This chain joins TRBV2 and TRBJ2-1; D tentatively reads TRBD1 or TRBD2 (5 bases each). The ends were cut back, 8 bases at V and 8 bases at J, with 28 bases in the middle. This CDR3 spans 17 amino acids. The germline V gene encodes CDR1 SNHLY and CDR2 FYNNEI. CDR3 nucleotides: TGTGCCAGCTCCGGCGGCGCGTTTACCGGGACCCTCGATGAGCAGTTCTTC. It translates to CASSGGAFTGTLDEQFF.

Ten or more counts support this clonotype. The V and J genes are TRBV10-3 and TRBJ2-1; D remains unclear. CDR1 and CDR2 from the germline V gene are ENHRY and SYGVKD. Between the trimmed V and J ends, which lost 10 bases and 3 bases, there was a span of 10 bases. This CDR3 region has 12 residues. The CDR3 DNA reads TGTGCCAGCACCGGTTACTACAATGAGCAGTTCTTC. Its protein product is CASTGYYNEQFF.

The table lists this clonotype with a few counts. The chain links TRBV7-9 to TRBJ2-7, with D perhaps assigned TRBD1 or TRBD2 (5 bases each). CDR3 length equals 14 residues. Trimming removed 5 bases from V and 4 bases from J, with 15 bases in between. Germline CDR1 reads SEHNR; CDR2 reads FQNEAQ (reference sequence). The chain's CDR3 is CASSGGPTFYEQYV. CDR3 sequence (DNA): TGTGCCAGCAGCGGGGGACCTACATTTTACGAGCAGTACGTC.

V is TRBV13 and J is TRBJ1-1; TRBD1 agrees at 9 bases. Germline V CDR1 and CDR2: PRHDT, FYEKMQ (reference sequence). The ends lost 4 bases at V and 4 bases at J; junction bases unmatched: 7. The length of the CDR3 is 15 residues. The CDR3 DNA reads TGTGCCAGCAGCTGGGACAGGGAGCGTGGCACTGAAGCTTTCTTT. Amino acid sequence: CASSWDRERGTEAFF.

CDR3 sequence (DNA): TGTGCCATCAGTGGCCGGACTATTTCACCACATGGCTCTTCGGATACGCAGTATTTT. It is translated as CAISGRTISPHGSSDTQYF. The V call is TRBV10-3, the J call TRBJ2-3; possibly TRBD2 for D (6 bases). The V end was cut by 4 bases, the J end by 6 bases, with 29 bases between. Germline CDR1 reads ENHRY; CDR2 reads SYGVKD. The CDR3 sequence is 19 residues long.

The V and J genes are TRBV6-2 or TRBV6-3 and TRBJ1-2; D remains unclear. Germline CDR1 reads MNHEY; CDR2 reads SVGEGT. The V and J ends lost 5 bases and 2 bases respectively, with 18 bases between them. CDR3 length equals 16 residues. The CDR3 sequence is CASSAWAPTANYGYTF. The CDR3 DNA follows: TGTGCCAGCAGTGCTTGGGCACCGACCGCCAACTATGGCTACACCTTC.

This clonotype was detected only a few times. The chain joins TRBV6-2 or TRBV6-3 to TRBJ1-2; D gene uncertain. Germline CDR1 and CDR2: MNHEY and SVGEGT. V was cut by 0 bases and J by 4 bases, with 18 bases left in between. The CDR3 runs 17 residues. The CDR3 DNA sequence: TGTGCCAGCAGTTACTCAGCGGTGACGCGGACGACCTATGGCTACACCTTC. It is translated as CASSYSAVTRTTYGYTF.